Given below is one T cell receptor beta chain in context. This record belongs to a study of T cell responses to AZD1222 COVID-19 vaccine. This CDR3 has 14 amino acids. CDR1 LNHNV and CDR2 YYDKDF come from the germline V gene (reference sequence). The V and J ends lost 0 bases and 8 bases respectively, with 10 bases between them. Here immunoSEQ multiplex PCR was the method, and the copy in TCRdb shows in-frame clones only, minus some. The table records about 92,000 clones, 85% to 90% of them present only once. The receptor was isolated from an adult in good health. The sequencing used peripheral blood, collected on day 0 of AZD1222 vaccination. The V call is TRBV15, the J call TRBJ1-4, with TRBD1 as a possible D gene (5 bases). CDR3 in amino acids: CATSRDRGEEKLFF. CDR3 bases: TGTGCCACCAGCAGAGATCGGGGGGAGGAAAAACTGTTTTTT.